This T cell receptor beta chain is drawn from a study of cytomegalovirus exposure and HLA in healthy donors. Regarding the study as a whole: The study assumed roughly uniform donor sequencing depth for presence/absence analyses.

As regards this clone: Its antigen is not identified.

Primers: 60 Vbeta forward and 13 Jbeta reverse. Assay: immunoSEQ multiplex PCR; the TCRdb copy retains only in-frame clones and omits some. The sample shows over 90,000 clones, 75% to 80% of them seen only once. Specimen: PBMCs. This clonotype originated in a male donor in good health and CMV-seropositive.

This CDR3 is CASSSDRPRTNEQFF. CDR3 nucleotides: TGTGCCAGCAGTTCGGACAGGCCCCGGACAAATGAGCAGTTCTTC. The chain recombines TRBV27 with TRBJ2-1, with 7 bases aligning to TRBD1. Trimming removed 4 bases from V and 7 bases from J; junction bases left unmatched: 10. Germline V CDR1 and CDR2: MNHEY, SMNVEV (reference sequence). CDR3 length: 15 residues.